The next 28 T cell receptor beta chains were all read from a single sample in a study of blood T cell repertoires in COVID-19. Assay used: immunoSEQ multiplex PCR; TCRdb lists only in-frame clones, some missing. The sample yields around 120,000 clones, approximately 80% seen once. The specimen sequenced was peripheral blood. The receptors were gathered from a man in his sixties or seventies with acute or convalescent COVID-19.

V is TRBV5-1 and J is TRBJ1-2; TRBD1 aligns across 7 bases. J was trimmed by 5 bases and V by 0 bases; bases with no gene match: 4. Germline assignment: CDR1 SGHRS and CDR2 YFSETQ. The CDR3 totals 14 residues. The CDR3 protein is CASSLAGTAYGYTF. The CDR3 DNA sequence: TGCGCCAGCAGCTTGGCTGGGACAGCTTATGGCTACACCTTC.

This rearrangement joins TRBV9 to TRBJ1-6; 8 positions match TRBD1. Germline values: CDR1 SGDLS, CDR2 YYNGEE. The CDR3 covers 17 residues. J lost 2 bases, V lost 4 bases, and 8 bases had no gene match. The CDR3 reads CASSPKDREAYNSPLHF. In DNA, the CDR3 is TGTGCCAGCAGCCCCAAGGACAGGGAGGCCTATAATTCACCCCTCCACTTT.

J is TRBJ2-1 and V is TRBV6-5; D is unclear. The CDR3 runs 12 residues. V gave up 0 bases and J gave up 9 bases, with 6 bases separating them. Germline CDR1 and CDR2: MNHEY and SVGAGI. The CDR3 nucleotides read TGTGCCAGCAGTTACTCGAGCACTGAGCAGTTCTTC. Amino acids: CASSYSSTEQFF.

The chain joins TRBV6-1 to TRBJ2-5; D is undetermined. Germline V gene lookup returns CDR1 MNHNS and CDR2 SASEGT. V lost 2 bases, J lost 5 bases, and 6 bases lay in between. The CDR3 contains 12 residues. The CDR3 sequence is CASSELGETQYF. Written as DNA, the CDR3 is TGTGCCAGCAGTGAACTAGGCGAGACCCAGTACTTC.

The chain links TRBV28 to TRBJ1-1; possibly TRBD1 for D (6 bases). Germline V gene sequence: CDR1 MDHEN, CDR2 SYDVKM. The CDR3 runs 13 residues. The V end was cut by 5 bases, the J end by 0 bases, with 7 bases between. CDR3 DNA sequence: TGTGCCAGCAGTAACAGGGTGAACACTGAAGCTTTCTTT. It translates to CASSNRVNTEAFF.

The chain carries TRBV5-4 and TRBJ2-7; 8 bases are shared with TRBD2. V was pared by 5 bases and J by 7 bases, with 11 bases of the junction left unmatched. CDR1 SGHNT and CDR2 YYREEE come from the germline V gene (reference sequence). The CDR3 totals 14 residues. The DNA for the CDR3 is TGTGCCAGCAGTCCGGGAGGGCCCCCTTGGGAGCAGTACTTC. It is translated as CASSPGGPPWEQYF.

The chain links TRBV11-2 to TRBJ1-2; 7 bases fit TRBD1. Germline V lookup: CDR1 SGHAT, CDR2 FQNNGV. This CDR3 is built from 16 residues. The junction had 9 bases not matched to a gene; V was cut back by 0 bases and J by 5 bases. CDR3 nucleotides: TGTGCCAGCAGCTTAGATCCGAGGGGGCTCAAGTATGGCTACACCTTC. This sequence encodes CASSLDPRGLKYGYTF.

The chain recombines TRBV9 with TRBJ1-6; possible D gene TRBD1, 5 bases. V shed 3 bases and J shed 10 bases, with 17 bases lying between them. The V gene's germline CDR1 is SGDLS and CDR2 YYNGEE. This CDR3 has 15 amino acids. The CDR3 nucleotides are TGTGCCAGCAGCGACCAGCGTTCAGGGAACTCACCCCTCCACTTT. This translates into CASSDQRSGNSPLHF.

CDR3 in DNA: TGTGCCAGCAGCTCGTCCCGGGACAGGGTTGCGGCCCACGAGCAGTACTTC. Protein product: CASSSSRDRVAAHEQYF. The genes are TRBV7-6 and TRBJ2-7; TRBD1 aligns across 9 bases. With V trimmed by 4 bases and J by 5 bases, 15 bases remained unmatched. CDR1 is SGHVS and CDR2 is FNYEAQ in the germline V gene. The CDR3 is 17 residues long. The variable domain in full, completed from reference TRBV7-6 and TRBJ2-7, reads GAGVSQSPRYKVTKRGQDVALRCDPISGHVSLYWYRQALGQGPEFLTYFNYEAQQDKSGLPNDRFSAERPEGSISTLTIQRTEQRDSAMYRCASSSSRDRVAAHEQYFGPGTRLTVT.

The CDR3 nucleotides are TGTGCCAGCAGTATGTCTAGTCCAGATACGCAGTATTTT. Its protein product is CASSMSSPDTQYF. The V gene is TRBV6-5, the J gene TRBJ2-3, with D unclear. The germline V gene has CDR1 MNHEY and CDR2 SVGAGI. The CDR3 is 13 residues long. Trimming removed 5 bases at V and 4 bases at J, with 10 bases between.

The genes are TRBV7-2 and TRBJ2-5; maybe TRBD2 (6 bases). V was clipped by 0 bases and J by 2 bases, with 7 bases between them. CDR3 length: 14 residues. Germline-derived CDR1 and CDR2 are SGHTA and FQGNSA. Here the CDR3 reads CASSLAGLQETQYF. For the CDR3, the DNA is TGTGCCAGCAGCTTAGCTGGACTACAAGAGACCCAGTACTTC.

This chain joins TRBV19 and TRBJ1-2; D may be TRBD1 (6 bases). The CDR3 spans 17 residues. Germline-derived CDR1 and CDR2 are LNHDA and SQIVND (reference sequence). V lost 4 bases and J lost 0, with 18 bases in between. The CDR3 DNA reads TGTGCCAGTAGTAGCGCTGCGGGGGGGGCGTCTAACTATGGCTACACCTTC. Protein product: CASSSAAGGASNYGYTF.

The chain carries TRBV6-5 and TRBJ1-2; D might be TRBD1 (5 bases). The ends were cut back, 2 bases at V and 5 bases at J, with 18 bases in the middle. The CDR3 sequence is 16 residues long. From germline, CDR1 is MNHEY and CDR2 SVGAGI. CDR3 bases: TGTGCCAGCAGTTACGATGGCGGGGCAAAGGTTTATGGCTACACCTTC. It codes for CASSYDGGAKVYGYTF.

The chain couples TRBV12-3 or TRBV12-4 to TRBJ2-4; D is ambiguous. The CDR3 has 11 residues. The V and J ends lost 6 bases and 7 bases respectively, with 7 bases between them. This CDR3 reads CASSGLNIQYF. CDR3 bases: TGTGCCAGCAGCGGTCTGAACATTCAGTACTTC.

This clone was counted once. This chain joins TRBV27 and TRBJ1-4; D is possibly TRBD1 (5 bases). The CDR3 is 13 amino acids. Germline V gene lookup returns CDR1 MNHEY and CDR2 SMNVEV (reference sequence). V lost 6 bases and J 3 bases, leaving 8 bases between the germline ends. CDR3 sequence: CASRGGANEKLFF. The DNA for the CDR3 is TGTGCCAGCAGGGGGGGGGCTAATGAAAAACTGTTTTTT.

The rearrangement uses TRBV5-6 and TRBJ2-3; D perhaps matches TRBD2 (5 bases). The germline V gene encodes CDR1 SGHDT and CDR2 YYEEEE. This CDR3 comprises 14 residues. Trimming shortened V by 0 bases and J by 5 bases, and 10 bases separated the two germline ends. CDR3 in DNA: TGTGCCAGCAGCTTGGCCAGCGGCGGAGATACGCAGTATTTT. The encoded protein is CASSLASGGDTQYF. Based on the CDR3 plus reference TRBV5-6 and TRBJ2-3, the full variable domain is DAGVTQSPTHLIKTRGQQVTLRCSPKSGHDTVSWYQQALGQGPQFIFQYYEEEERQRGNFPDRFSGHQFPNYSSELNVNALLLGDSALYLCASSLASGGDTQYFGPGTRLTVL.

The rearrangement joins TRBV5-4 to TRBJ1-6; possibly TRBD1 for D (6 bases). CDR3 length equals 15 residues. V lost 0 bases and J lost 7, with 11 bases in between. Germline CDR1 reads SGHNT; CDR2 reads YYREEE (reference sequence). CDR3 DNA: TGTGCCAGCAGCTTGGGGCAGGGACAAAATTCACCCCTCCACTTT. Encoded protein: CASSLGQGQNSPLHF.

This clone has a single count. CDR3 DNA sequence: TGTGCCAGCAGCTTAGTACAGGGGGCCCCGGACTATGGCTACACCTTC. Translating it yields CASSLVQGAPDYGYTF. This chain joins TRBV11-2 and TRBJ1-2, with 9 nucleotides matching TRBD1. V dropped 1 base and J dropped 3; count of bases not matched to a gene: 6. The CDR3 length is 16 residues. CDR1 and CDR2 from the germline V gene are SGHAT and FQNNGV.

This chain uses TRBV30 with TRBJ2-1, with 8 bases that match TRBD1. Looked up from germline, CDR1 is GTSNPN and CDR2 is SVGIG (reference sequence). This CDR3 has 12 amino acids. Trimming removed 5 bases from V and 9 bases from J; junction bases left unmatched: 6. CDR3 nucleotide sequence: TGTGCCTGGGGGACAGGCCGGGGTGAGCAGTTCTTC. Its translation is CAWGTGRGEQFF.

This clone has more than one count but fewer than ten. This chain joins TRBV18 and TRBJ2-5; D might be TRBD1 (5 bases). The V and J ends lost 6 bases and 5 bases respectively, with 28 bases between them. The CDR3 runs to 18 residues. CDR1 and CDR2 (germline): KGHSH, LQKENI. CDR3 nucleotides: TGTGCCAGCTCCCAAGGAAGGGCCAGGACACTCCTAGGGGAGACCCAGTACTTC. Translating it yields CASSQGRARTLLGETQYF.

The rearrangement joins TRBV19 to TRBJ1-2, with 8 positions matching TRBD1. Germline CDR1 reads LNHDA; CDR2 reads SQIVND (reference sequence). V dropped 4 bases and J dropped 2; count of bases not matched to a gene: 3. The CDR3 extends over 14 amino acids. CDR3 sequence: CASSTGQGNYGYTF. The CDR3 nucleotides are TGTGCCAGTAGTACCGGACAGGGAAACTATGGCTACACCTTC.

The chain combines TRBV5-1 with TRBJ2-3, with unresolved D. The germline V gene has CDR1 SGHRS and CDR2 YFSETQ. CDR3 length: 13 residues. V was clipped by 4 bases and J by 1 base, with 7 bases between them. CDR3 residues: CASSSSRTDTQYF. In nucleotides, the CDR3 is TGCGCCAGCAGCAGTAGCCGCACAGATACGCAGTATTTT.

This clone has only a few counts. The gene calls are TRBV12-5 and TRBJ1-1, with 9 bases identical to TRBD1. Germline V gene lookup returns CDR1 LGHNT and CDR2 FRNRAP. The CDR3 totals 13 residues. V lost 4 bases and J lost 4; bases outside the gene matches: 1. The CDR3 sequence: CASGWDRVTEAFF. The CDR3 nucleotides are TGTGCTAGTGGTTGGGACAGGGTCACTGAAGCTTTCTTT.

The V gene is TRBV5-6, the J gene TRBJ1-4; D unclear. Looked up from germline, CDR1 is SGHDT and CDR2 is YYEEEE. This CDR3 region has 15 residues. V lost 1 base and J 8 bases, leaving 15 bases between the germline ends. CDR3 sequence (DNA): TGTGCCAGCAGCTTGAGGAATCGGGGTTCGGAAAAACTGTTTTTT. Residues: CASSLRNRGSEKLFF.

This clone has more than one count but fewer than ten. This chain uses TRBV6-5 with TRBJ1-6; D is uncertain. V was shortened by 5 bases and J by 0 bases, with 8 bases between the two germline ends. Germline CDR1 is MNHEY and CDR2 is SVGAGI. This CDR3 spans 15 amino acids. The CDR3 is CASSSPSSYNSPLHF. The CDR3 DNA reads TGTGCCAGCAGTAGCCCGAGCTCCTATAATTCACCCCTCCACTTT.

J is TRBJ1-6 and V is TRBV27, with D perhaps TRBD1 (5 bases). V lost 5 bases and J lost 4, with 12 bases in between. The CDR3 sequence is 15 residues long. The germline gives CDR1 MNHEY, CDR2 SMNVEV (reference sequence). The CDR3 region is CASSPLQGYNSPLHF. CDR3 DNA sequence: TGTGCCAGCAGTCCCCTCCAGGGTTATAATTCACCCCTCCACTTT.

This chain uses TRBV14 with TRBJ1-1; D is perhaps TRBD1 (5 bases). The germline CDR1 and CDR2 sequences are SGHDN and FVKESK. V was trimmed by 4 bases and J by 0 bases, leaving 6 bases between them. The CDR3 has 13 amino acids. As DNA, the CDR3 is TGTGCCAGCAGCCTGACAGTGAACACTGAAGCTTTCTTT. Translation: CASSLTVNTEAFF.

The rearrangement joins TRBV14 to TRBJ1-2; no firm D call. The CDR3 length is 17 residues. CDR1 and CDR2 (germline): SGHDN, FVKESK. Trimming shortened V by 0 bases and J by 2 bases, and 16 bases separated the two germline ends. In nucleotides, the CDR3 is TGTGCCAGCAGCCAAGACGTACGGGAAACCAACAACTATGGCTACACCTTC. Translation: CASSQDVRETNNYGYTF.